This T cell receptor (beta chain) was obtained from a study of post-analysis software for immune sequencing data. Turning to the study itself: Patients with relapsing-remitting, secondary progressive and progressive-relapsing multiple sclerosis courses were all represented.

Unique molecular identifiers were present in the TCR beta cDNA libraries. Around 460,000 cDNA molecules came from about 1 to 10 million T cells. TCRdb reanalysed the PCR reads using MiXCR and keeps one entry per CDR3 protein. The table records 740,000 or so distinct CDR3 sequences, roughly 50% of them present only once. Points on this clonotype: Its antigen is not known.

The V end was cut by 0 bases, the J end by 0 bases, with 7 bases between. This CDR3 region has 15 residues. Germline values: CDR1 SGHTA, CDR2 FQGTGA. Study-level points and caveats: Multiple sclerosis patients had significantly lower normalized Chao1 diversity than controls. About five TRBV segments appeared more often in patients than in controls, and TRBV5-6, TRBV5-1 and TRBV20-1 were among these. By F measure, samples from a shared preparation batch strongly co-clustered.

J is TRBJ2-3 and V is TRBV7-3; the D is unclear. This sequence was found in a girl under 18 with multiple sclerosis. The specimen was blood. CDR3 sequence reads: CASSLTIGSTDTQYF. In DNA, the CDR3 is TGTGCCAGCAGCTTAACGATAGGGAGCACAGATACGCAGTATTTT.